This T cell receptor (beta chain) was sequenced in a study of identical twins. Study observations and caveats: Cord blood's abundant beta clonotypes had fewer insertions, unlike memory repertoires. Donors were not followed over many years; analysis was cross-sectional. In beta out-of-frame sequences, the excess sharing between twins was weaker.

The sample holds many counts of this clonotype. What it binds is unknown. Template switching introduced a universal primer site, and the cDNA bore unique molecular identifiers. TCRdb re-called the 5' RACE reads with MiXCR, one entry per CDR3 protein. The sample lists hundreds of thousands of distinct CDR3 sequences, 5.5% to 7% occurring once. CDR1 is SGHRS, CDR2 YFSETQ, per germline. CDR3 length: 15 amino acids. V shed 2 bases, J shed 4 bases, and the junction held 3 bases outside the gene matches. These records were also assigned to another study, of yellow fever vaccine responses in identical twins.

This chain joins TRBV5-1 and TRBJ2-1; 10 bases are a match to TRBD1. Sequencing was performed on memory (CD45RO+) T cells sorted from blood. This TCR was sampled from a woman between 18 and 30 years old in good health. In DNA form, the CDR3 reads TGCGCCAGCAGCTTAGGACAGGGGGTTTACAATGAGCAGTTCTTC. It yields the protein CASSLGQGVYNEQFF.